This T cell receptor beta chain was recovered during a study of control samples from healthy donors and cancer patients. V was cut by 4 bases and J by 1 base, with 8 bases left in between. The CDR3 totals 14 residues. Per the germline V gene, CDR1 is MNHNY and CDR2 is SVGAGI (reference sequence). The assay was immunoSEQ multiplex PCR, and TCRdb's table has in-frame clones only and misses some. In the table there are approximately 90,000 clones, about nine tenths of which are singletons. The source is a woman aged 70-85 years in good health. The specimen was blood. The gene calls are TRBV6-6 and TRBJ2-4; tentatively, D is TRBD1 or TRBD2 (5 bases each). The CDR3 sequence is CASSSWGAKNIQYF. The DNA of the CDR3 is TGTGCCAGCAGTTCTTGGGGGGCCAAAAACATTCAGTACTTC.